This T cell receptor (beta chain) stems from a study of blood T cell repertoires in COVID-19. Germline lookup yields CDR1 MNHEY and CDR2 SMNVEV (reference sequence). This CDR3 region has 15 residues. V lost 4 bases and J lost 7, with 16 bases in between. Repertoires were generated with immunoSEQ multiplex PCR, while TCRdb's copy carries only in-frame clones and drops some. The sample holds over 150,000 clones; 90% to 95% are singletons and the top ten take 0.5% to 0.6%. The origin of this receptor is a man aged 45-60 years with acute or convalescent COVID-19. V gene TRBV27 combines with J gene TRBJ1-4; weak D call: TRBD1 (6 bases). The specimen was peripheral blood. The CDR3 nucleotides read TGTGCCAGCAGTTCTTACAGGGATGTTGGTGAAAAACTGTTTTTT. Translation: CASSSYRDVGEKLFF.